The 25 T cell receptor beta chains below all came from one sample that was sequenced in a study of OX40 agonist ivuxolimab in advanced cancers. TCRdb's table, derived via immunoSEQ multiplex PCR, lists solely in-frame clones and lacks some. The table includes over 20,000 clones, roughly four fifths detected once. This specimen was CD4+ or CD8+ T cells sorted from blood, taken in a trial of the OX40 agonist ivuxolimab. These receptor sequences come from an adult with an advanced solid tumor such as melanoma, head and neck, liver or kidney cancer.

The chain is built from TRBV15 and TRBJ2-7; 7 bases agree with TRBD1. Germline loops: CDR1 LNHNV, CDR2 YYDKDF (reference sequence). The V segment lost 5 bases and the J segment 2 bases; nucleotides outside the gene matches: 15. CDR3 length: 17 amino acids. The CDR3 here is CATSGRTAQGLAYEQYF. The CDR3, as DNA: TGTGCCACCAGCGGAAGAACCGCACAGGGGCTGGCCTACGAGCAGTACTTC.

The chain links TRBV5-1 to TRBJ2-7; the D is unclear. The germline V gene encodes CDR1 SGHRS and CDR2 YFSETQ. This CDR3 has 11 residues. Deletions cut 4 bases from V and 3 bases from J, with 5 bases between. The DNA for the CDR3 is TGCGCCAGCAGCCATGGCTACGAGCAGTACTTC. It codes for CASSHGYEQYF.

This sequence joins TRBV7-9 and TRBJ2-7, with D possibly TRBD1 on 6 matching bases. Trimming stripped 4 bases from V and 2 bases from J, with 15 bases between. This CDR3 contains 15 residues. Germline CDR1 SEHNR, CDR2 FQNEAQ (reference sequence). The CDR3 DNA reads as TGTGCCAGCAGCTCAAACCGAGACAGGACCTACGAGCAGTACTTC. This gives the protein CASSSNRDRTYEQYF.

Only one count was recorded for this clone. The chain has TRBV27 and TRBJ2-1; D uncertain. The V end was cut by 4 bases, the J end by 0 bases, with 4 bases between. Looked up from germline, CDR1 is MNHEY and CDR2 is SMNVEV (reference sequence). The CDR3 is 13 amino acids. CDR3 sequence: CASSSNSYNEQFF. The CDR3 DNA is TGTGCCAGCAGTTCGAACTCCTACAATGAGCAGTTCTTC.

The genes are TRBV15 and TRBJ2-7; D uncertain. This CDR3 contains 14 residues. The ends were cut back, 3 bases at V and 4 bases at J, with 13 bases in the middle. Looked up from germline, CDR1 is LNHNV and CDR2 is YYDKDF (reference sequence). The CDR3 sequence is CATSSQGKPYEQYF. The CDR3 bases are TGTGCCACCAGCAGTCAAGGCAAGCCGTACGAGCAGTACTTC.

This clone was counted a single time. V usage is TRBV2 and J usage is TRBJ1-3; no reliable D call. This CDR3 comprises 11 residues. Trimming pared 7 bases from V and 4 bases from J, leaving 5 bases between. Per the germline V gene, CDR1 is SNHLY and CDR2 is FYNNEI. Here the CDR3 DNA reads TGTGCCAGCAAGGGAGGAAACACCATATATTTT. It translates to CASKGGNTIYF.

This chain links TRBV5-4 with TRBJ2-2; 8 nucleotides align to TRBD2. The CDR3 has 17 amino acids. Germline loops: CDR1 SGHNT, CDR2 YYREEE (reference sequence). V gave up 4 bases and J gave up 1 base; unmatched junction bases: 9. CDR3 sequence: CASSPRAGGENTGELFF. CDR3 bases: TGTGCCAGCAGCCCTAGGGCCGGGGGGGAGAACACCGGGGAGCTGTTTTTT. The full variable domain, completed using reference TRBV5-4 and TRBJ2-2, is ETGVTQSPTHLIKTRGQQVTLRCSSQSGHNTVSWYQQALGQGPQFIFQYYREEENGRGNFPPRFSGLQFPNYSSELNVNALELDDSALYLCASSPRAGGENTGELFFGEGSRLTVL.

This chain links TRBV7-3 with TRBJ1-6; 8 bases map to TRBD1. CDR3 length equals 14 residues. Germline CDR1 SGHTA, CDR2 FQGTGA. J lost 13 bases, V lost 5 bases, and 10 bases had no gene match. CDR3 sequence reads: CASSPGQGSGPLHF. The CDR3 DNA sequence: TGTGCCAGCAGCCCCGGACAGGGTTCAGGCCCCCTCCACTTT.

This clone was seen once. V gene TRBV27 combines with J gene TRBJ1-3; D gene unclear. The CDR3 sequence is 16 residues long. In germline, CDR1 is MNHEY, CDR2 SMNVEV (reference sequence). V shed 1 base and J shed 2 bases, with 12 bases lying between them. The CDR3, as DNA: TGTGCCAGCAGTTTATTGGGATCGGGGACTGGAAACACCATATATTTT. Amino acids: CASSLLGSGTGNTIYF.

This chain joins TRBV13 and TRBJ2-1, with TRBD2 matching 9 bases. Per germline, CDR1 PRHDT and CDR2 FYEKMQ (reference sequence). This CDR3 spans 18 amino acids. V trimming: 5 bases; J trimming: 0 bases; junction bases outside the gene matches: 11. The CDR3 here is CASSGPVHSGSSYNEQFF. The CDR3 DNA reads TGTGCCAGCAGCGGCCCCGTCCATAGCGGGAGCTCCTACAATGAGCAGTTCTTC.

The chain couples TRBV2 to TRBJ2-7; D ambiguous. The CDR3 is 11 amino acids. The V and J ends lost 0 bases and 7 bases respectively, with 4 bases between them. CDR1 and CDR2 from the germline V gene are SNHLY and FYNNEI. The CDR3 region is CASSEAEEQYF. For the CDR3, the DNA is TGTGCCAGCAGTGAAGCGGAAGAGCAGTACTTC.

The V gene is TRBV13, the J gene TRBJ1-5; D call uncertain. Germline assignment: CDR1 PRHDT and CDR2 FYEKMQ (reference sequence). The CDR3 spans 12 residues. With 5 bases removed from V and 3 bases from J, the gap between germline ends came to 5 bases. The CDR3 spells CASSGINQPQHF. The CDR3 DNA is TGTGCCAGCAGCGGAATCAATCAGCCCCAGCATTTT.

The genes are TRBV9 and TRBJ2-7, with TRBD1 matching 7 bases. The V gene end was trimmed by 0 bases and the J gene end by 0 bases; junction bases not matched to a gene: 3. Germline CDR1 SGDLS, CDR2 YYNGEE. CDR3 size: 15 residues. CDR3 protein: CASSVGGGFSYEQYF. The CDR3 DNA reads as TGTGCCAGCAGCGTAGGAGGGGGCTTCTCCTACGAGCAGTACTTC.

This chain uses TRBV28 with TRBJ2-7, with TRBD1 matching over 7 bases. Germline lookup yields CDR1 MDHEN and CDR2 SYDVKM. The CDR3 extends over 13 amino acids. V trimming: 6 bases; J trimming: 3 bases; junction bases outside the gene matches: 5. CDR3 sequence (DNA): TGTGCCAGCAGGACCCGGGACAGCTACGAGCAGTACTTC. Its translation: CASRTRDSYEQYF. The entire variable domain, with the rest obtained from reference TRBV28 and TRBJ2-7, is as follows: DVKVTQSSRYLVKRTGEKVFLECVQDMDHENMFWYRQDPGLGLRLIYFSYDVKMKEKGDIPEGYSVSREKKERFSLILESASTNQTSMYLCASRTRDSYEQYFGPGTRLTVT.

The gene calls are TRBV4-1 and TRBJ1-2; 10 nucleotides agree with TRBD1. The junction had 9 bases not matched to a gene; V was cut back by 6 bases and J by 5 bases. There are 15 residues in the CDR3. Germline CDR1 MGHRA, CDR2 YSYEKL. CDR3 in amino acids: CASRSDRGLTYGYTF. For the CDR3, the DNA is TGCGCCAGCAGAAGTGACAGGGGGCTTACGTATGGCTACACCTTC.

This chain joins TRBV27 and TRBJ2-7; 7 nucleotides agree with TRBD2. V was clipped by 3 bases and J by 1 base; unmatched bases: 6. Germline V gene data show CDR1 as MNHEY and CDR2 as SMNVEV (reference sequence). CDR3 length: 15 amino acids. CDR3 sequence: CASSFAASGSYEQYF. CDR3 nucleotide sequence: TGTGCCAGCAGTTTTGCGGCTAGCGGTTCCTACGAGCAGTACTTC.

The chain uses TRBV7-9 and TRBJ2-5; TRBD2 matches 7 bases. J lost 2 bases, V lost 3 bases, and 3 bases had no gene match. Germline V gives CDR1 SEHNR, CDR2 FQNEAQ (reference sequence). The length of the CDR3 is 14 residues. CDR3 DNA: TGTGCCAGCAGCTTGTTGGGGGGGCAAGAGACCCAGTACTTC. Translation: CASSLLGGQETQYF.

This chain connects TRBV4-1 to TRBJ2-7; TRBD2 aligns across 7 bases. CDR1 is MGHRA, CDR2 YSYEKL, per germline. This CDR3 contains 14 residues. V lost 1 base to trimming and J lost 0 bases; unmatched junction nucleotides: 0. CDR3 sequence: CASSQGGGSYEQYF. CDR3 DNA sequence: TGCGCCAGCAGCCAAGGGGGGGGCTCCTACGAGCAGTACTTC.

The chain combines TRBV7-9 with TRBJ1-1; D remains unclear. CDR3 size: 14 residues. From germline, CDR1 is SEHNR and CDR2 FQNEAQ (reference sequence). V was clipped by 0 bases and J by 1 base, with 6 bases between them. The CDR3, as DNA: TGTGCCAGCAGCTTAGCCGGGAGGAACACTGAAGCTTTCTTT. Amino acid sequence: CASSLAGRNTEAFF.

This clone was seen a handful of times. The chain combines TRBV4-1 with TRBJ2-5, with TRBD2 matching 7 bases. The CDR3 contains 18 residues. In germline, CDR1 is MGHRA, CDR2 YSYEKL. V shed 1 base, J shed 7 bases, and the junction held 18 bases outside the gene matches. DNA for the CDR3: TGCGCCAGCAGCCAAGGCGGGGGAGGACCGTGGGCCCTAGCGACCCAGTACTTC. Translation: CASSQGGGGPWALATQYF.

This chain uses TRBV14 with TRBJ2-2; D possibly uses TRBD1 or TRBD2 (5 bases each). The V gene's germline CDR1 is SGHDN and CDR2 FVKESK. This CDR3 has 16 residues. V lost 1 base, J lost 4 bases, and 13 bases lay in between. In nucleotides, the CDR3 is TGTGCCAGCAGCCAAGGATGGGGGAGACCCACCGGGGAGCTGTTTTTT. Protein product: CASSQGWGRPTGELFF. Together with reference TRBV14 and TRBJ2-2, the CDR3 gives the full variable domain: EAGVTQFPSHSVIEKGQTVTLRCDPISGHDNLYWYRRVMGKEIKFLLHFVKESKQDESGMPNNRFLAERTGGTYSTLKVQPAELEDSGVYFCASSQGWGRPTGELFFGEGSRLTVL.

J is TRBJ2-7 and V is TRBV27, with D unclear. CDR3 length: 13 residues. The germline V and J ends were trimmed by 5 bases and 0 bases, with 8 bases remaining between them. The germline V gene has CDR1 MNHEY and CDR2 SMNVEV (reference sequence). As DNA, the CDR3 is TGTGCCAGCAGTCCCCGATTCTCCTACGAGCAGTACTTC. This sequence encodes CASSPRFSYEQYF.

This chain links TRBV10-3 with TRBJ2-7, with D unclear. This CDR3 contains 15 residues. V was trimmed by 6 bases and J by 1 base, leaving 16 bases between them. Germline V lookup: CDR1 ENHRY, CDR2 SYGVKD. The CDR3 DNA is TGTGCCATCAGACCCACCCAGGATCTTTCCTACGAGCAGTACTTC. Protein sequence: CAIRPTQDLSYEQYF.

The rearrangement joins TRBV15 to TRBJ2-3; D uncertain. CDR3 length: 19 residues. In germline, CDR1 is LNHNV, CDR2 YYDKDF (reference sequence). The V end lost 1 base, the J end lost 0 bases, and 20 bases lay between the germline ends. The chain's CDR3 is CATSRVPLIAMSSTDTQYF. CDR3 DNA: TGTGCCACCAGCAGAGTTCCCCTAATCGCCATGTCTAGCACAGATACGCAGTATTTT. Complete variable domain (other parts from reference TRBV15 and TRBJ2-3): DAMVIQNPRYQVTQFGKPVTLSCSQTLNHNVMYWYQQKSSQAPKLLFHYYDKDFNNEADTPDNFQSRRPNTSFCFLDIRSPGLGDTAMYLCATSRVPLIAMSSTDTQYFGPGTRLTVL.

V and J are TRBV7-9 and TRBJ2-5; D is perhaps TRBD2 (6 bases). V was shortened by 4 bases and J by 0 bases, with 9 bases between the two germline ends. CDR1 and CDR2 (germline): SEHNR, FQNEAQ (reference sequence). This CDR3 is built from 14 residues. The CDR3 DNA is TGTGCCAGCAGCTCCGCGGGAAACCAAGAGACCCAGTACTTC. It specifies CASSSAGNQETQYF. The full variable domain, with the rest looked up from reference TRBV7-9 and TRBJ2-5, is DTGVSQNPRHKITKRGQNVTFRCDPISEHNRLYWYRQTLGQGPEFLTYFQNEAQLEKSRLLSDRFSAERPKGSFSTLEIQRTEQGDSAMYLCASSSAGNQETQYFGPGTRLLVL.